Below are 26 T cell receptor beta chains sequenced from a single sample in a study of cytomegalovirus exposure and HLA in healthy donors. Vbeta (60) and Jbeta (13) primers were used in the PCR. Profiled with immunoSEQ multiplex PCR; TCRdb holds only in-frame clones, not every one. The sample has 150,000 to 200,000 clones, about 81% seen once. What was sequenced was PBMCs. All receptors come from a man younger than 35 in good health and CMV-seronegative.

CDR3 loop: CASSGQGPSSYNSPLHF. CDR3 sequence (DNA): TGTGCCAGCAGCGGACAGGGGCCGAGCTCCTATAATTCACCCCTCCACTTT. J is TRBJ1-6 and V is TRBV9; 8 nucleotides line up with TRBD1. Losses at the gene ends were 3 bases for V and 0 bases for J; bases not matched to a gene: 5. Germline V CDR1 and CDR2: SGDLS, YYNGEE. This CDR3 is built from 17 residues.

The J gene is TRBJ1-3, the V gene TRBV6-1; 8 nucleotides agree with TRBD1. This CDR3 has 16 amino acids. The germline V gene has CDR1 MNHNS and CDR2 SASEGT. Unmatched junction bases numbered 4, after V lost 3 bases and J lost 0 bases. The CDR3 loop reads CASSEDRESSGNTIYF. CDR3 nucleotide sequence: TGTGCCAGCAGTGAGGACAGGGAAAGCTCTGGAAACACCATATATTTT.

This chain uses TRBV28 with TRBJ2-3, with 9 nucleotides matching TRBD2. CDR1 MDHEN and CDR2 SYDVKM come from the germline V gene. V dropped 2 bases and J dropped 1; count of bases not matched to a gene: 16. The CDR3 totals 20 residues. CDR3 in DNA: TGTGCCAGCAGTTTACGTACTTGGGGAAGAACTAGCGGGCGCACAGATACGCAGTATTTT. Translated: CASSLRTWGRTSGRTDTQYF.

The chain links TRBV29-1 to TRBJ2-7, with D maybe TRBD1 (5 bases). Per germline, CDR1 SQVTM and CDR2 ANQGSEA. The CDR3 runs to 13 residues. V gave up 7 bases and J gave up 0 bases, with 13 bases separating them. The CDR3 reads CSAQGMGSYEQYF. CDR3 bases: TGCAGCGCCCAGGGTATGGGCTCCTACGAGCAGTACTTC.

In the case of this clone: One end of the junction does not line up with germline, which may come from a read error. The CDR3 loop is CASSLEGLAGVANEQFF. The DNA of the CDR3 is TGTGCCAGTAGTCTAGAAGGACTAGCGGGAGTCGCCAATGAGCAGTTCTTC. The chain joins TRBV19 to TRBJ2-1, with TRBD2 matching 13 bases. The CDR3 sequence is 17 residues long. Looked up from germline, CDR1 is LNHDA and CDR2 is SQIVND (reference sequence). The complete variable domain, with remaining parts taken from reference TRBV19 and TRBJ2-1, reads DGGITQSPKYLFRKEGQNVTLSCEQNLNHDAMYWYRQDPGQGLRLIYYSQIVNDFQKGDIAEGYSVSREKKESFPLTVTSAQKNPTAFYLCASSLEGLAGVANEQFFGPGTRLTVL.

The rearrangement joins TRBV6-1 to TRBJ2-7, with D possibly TRBD1 on 6 matching bases. CDR1 and CDR2 from the germline V gene are MNHNS and SASEGT. The CDR3 has 16 residues. Trimming took off 0 bases at V and 2 bases at J, with 14 bases between the two ends. Here the CDR3 DNA reads TGTGCCAGCAGTGAAGCGGGCAGGGGAATTCCCTACGAGCAGTACTTC. It translates to CASSEAGRGIPYEQYF.

The chain is built from TRBV5-5 and TRBJ2-1; TRBD2 might be the D (6 bases). The germline V gene has CDR1 SGHKS and CDR2 YYEKEE (reference sequence). This CDR3 comprises 16 residues. The germline V and J ends were trimmed by 1 base and 3 bases, with 14 bases remaining between them. In nucleotides, the CDR3 is TGTGCCAGCAGCTTGTTGGGTCGGGGAGGCTACAATGAGCAGTTCTTC. This translates into CASSLLGRGGYNEQFF.

The chain joins TRBV14 to TRBJ2-5, with 9 bases that match TRBD2. CDR3 length equals 15 residues. V shed 3 bases, J shed 3 bases, and the junction held 5 bases outside the gene matches. Germline CDR1 and CDR2: SGHDN and FVKESK. CDR3 in DNA: TGTGCCAGCAGCCACCGACTAGCGGTCGAAGAGACCCAGTACTTC. This translates into CASSHRLAVEETQYF.

The CDR3 DNA reads as TGTGCCAGCAGCCAAGATTCGTCCGGGACACCTGAAGCTTTCTTT. Translation gives CASSQDSSGTPEAFF. This rearrangement joins TRBV4-2 to TRBJ1-1, with a weak D call TRBD1 (6 bases). Trimming removed 0 bases from V and 6 bases from J, with 14 bases in between. In germline, CDR1 is LGHNA, CDR2 YNFKEQ. The CDR3 runs to 15 residues.

The V and J genes are TRBV19 and TRBJ2-7; tentatively, D is TRBD2 (6 bases). Germline CDR1 LNHDA, CDR2 SQIVND (reference sequence). Trimming removed 10 bases at V and 6 bases at J, with 16 bases between. CDR3 length equals 12 residues. CDR3 in amino acids: CATSSGTLEQYF. The CDR3 nucleotides are TGTGCCACCTCCTCTGGGACTCTCGAGCAGTACTTC.

The genes are TRBV18 and TRBJ2-7; TRBD2 agrees at 8 bases. With V trimmed by 3 bases and J by 7 bases, 8 bases remained unmatched. This CDR3 spans 14 amino acids. Germline V lookup: CDR1 KGHSH, CDR2 LQKENI. The CDR3 DNA sequence: TGTGCCAGCTCACCTAGCGGGACCTCGGGGGAGCAGTACTTC. Translated, it gives CASSPSGTSGEQYF.

A few counts support this clone. V usage is TRBV15 and J usage is TRBJ2-1; 7 bases line up with TRBD2. Germline values: CDR1 LNHNV, CDR2 YYDKDF (reference sequence). V was clipped by 6 bases and J by 0 bases; unmatched bases: 11. There are 17 residues in the CDR3. Here the CDR3 reads CATSPSVGGNSYNEQFF. The CDR3 coding sequence is TGTGCCACCAGTCCCTCTGTGGGAGGGAACTCCTACAATGAGCAGTTCTTC.

The CDR3 coding sequence is TGTGCCTGGAGTTTGCCTCCGGGAGATACGCAGTATTTT. Residues: CAWSLPPGDTQYF. V gene TRBV30 combines with J gene TRBJ2-3; D not resolved. Deletions cut 2 bases from V and 5 bases from J, with 11 bases between. Germline V gene lookup returns CDR1 GTSNPN and CDR2 SVGIG (reference sequence). The CDR3 has 13 amino acids.

This rearrangement joins TRBV2 to TRBJ1-2; perhaps TRBD1 as D (6 bases). CDR3 length: 14 residues. Between the trimmed V and J ends, which lost 11 bases and 0 bases, there was a span of 16 bases. Germline CDR1 reads SNHLY; CDR2 reads FYNNEI. The DNA for the CDR3 is TGTGCCGGAAAAAGGGACACCGCTAACTATGGCTACACCTTC. Residues: CAGKRDTANYGYTF.

This clone appeared a single time. This rearrangement joins TRBV4-2 to TRBJ2-2, with D possibly TRBD2 on 6 matching bases. The germline gives CDR1 LGHNA, CDR2 YNFKEQ. The CDR3 runs to 17 residues. V lost 1 base and J lost 2, with 14 bases in between. Here the CDR3 DNA reads TGTGCCAGCAGCCAAGGATTTCTAGCGAGTAACACCGGGGAGCTGTTTTTT. Amino acid sequence: CASSQGFLASNTGELFF.

V is TRBV4-1 and J is TRBJ2-1; 9 nucleotides agree with TRBD2. Germline CDR1 is MGHRA and CDR2 is YSYEKL. The CDR3 is 16 residues long. Trimming cost V 4 bases and J 8 bases; bases outside gene matches: 12. The CDR3 is CASSPIAGALRDEQFF. Written as DNA, the CDR3 is TGCGCCAGCAGCCCCATAGCGGGAGCCCTCAGGGATGAGCAGTTCTTC.

This sequence joins TRBV5-1 and TRBJ2-1; maybe TRBD1 (5 bases). The germline V gene encodes CDR1 SGHRS and CDR2 YFSETQ. V was clipped by 2 bases and J by 1 base, with 13 bases between them. CDR3 size: 16 residues. The CDR3 region has the DNA TGCGCCAGCAGCTTATCGCAGGGTAGTTCCTACAATGAGCAGTTCTTC. It encodes CASSLSQGSSYNEQFF.

The V and J genes are TRBV7-2 and TRBJ1-2; D ambiguous. CDR1 and CDR2 from the germline V gene are SGHTA and FQGNSA. The CDR3 is 13 residues long. Trimming cost V 1 base and J 8 bases, with 11 bases left between them. The CDR3 here is CASSLEVGWGYTF. The CDR3 DNA follows: TGTGCCAGCAGCTTAGAGGTCGGGTGGGGCTACACCTTC.

The genes are TRBV29-1 and TRBJ1-1, with TRBD1 matching over 10 bases. This CDR3 is 13 amino acids long. V was pared by 6 bases and J by 11 bases, with 12 bases of the junction left unmatched. The V gene's germline CDR1 is SQVTM and CDR2 ANQGSEA. CDR3 coding DNA: TGCAGCGTCGCCGGGACAGGGGTGTTTGAGGCTTTCTTT. Translation gives CSVAGTGVFEAFF.

This clone was counted between two and nine times. The CDR3 reads CASSLQGERRFF. The CDR3 nucleotides are TGTGCCAGCAGCCTACAGGGGGAACGGAGGTTCTTC. The chain couples TRBV7-9 to TRBJ2-1; TRBD1 agrees at 8 bases. Germline V gene data show CDR1 as SEHNR and CDR2 as FQNEAQ (reference sequence). After removal of 5 bases from V and 15 bases from J, the junction contained 9 bases not matched to a gene. The CDR3 extends over 12 amino acids.

The rearrangement links TRBV21-1 to TRBJ2-6; TRBD1 reflects the table's D call only, with no check against the DNA. TRBV21-1 represents a pseudogene. This CDR3 spans 19 amino acids. The CDR3 is CASSARQGARCFGANVLTF. Written as DNA, the CDR3 is TGTGCCAGCAGCGCAAGACAGGGGGCGCGGTGTTTTGGGGCCAACGTCCTGACTTTC.

The chain combines TRBV28 with TRBJ2-4, with TRBD2 matching over 10 bases. The length of the CDR3 is 15 residues. V shed 3 bases and J 6 bases; nucleotides not matched to a gene: 5. The germline CDR1 and CDR2 sequences are MDHEN and SYDVKM. The CDR3 DNA sequence: TGTGCCAGCAGTTTCCCCGGACTAGCGGCAAACATTCAGTACTTC. This sequence encodes CASSFPGLAANIQYF.

In its sample, this clone was seen once. The rearrangement joins TRBV19 to TRBJ1-1, with D perhaps matching TRBD1 (5 bases). The CDR3 extends over 14 amino acids. Germline CDR1 and CDR2: LNHDA and SQIVND (reference sequence). V gave up 4 bases and J gave up 1 base, with 10 bases separating them. The CDR3 here is CASSTGFTNTEAFF. CDR3 DNA: TGTGCCAGTAGTACAGGGTTCACGAACACTGAAGCTTTCTTT.

The gene calls are TRBV9 and TRBJ2-1, with 9 bases aligning to TRBD2. V was pared by 5 bases and J by 1 base, with 4 bases of the junction left unmatched. CDR1 and CDR2 from the germline V gene are SGDLS and YYNGEE. This CDR3 region has 15 residues. The CDR3 DNA reads as TGTGCCAGCAGTGTAAGCGGGGGGTCCTACAATGAGCAGTTCTTC. It yields the protein CASSVSGGSYNEQFF.

The chain has TRBV19 and TRBJ1-5; 8 bases agree with TRBD1. The CDR3 totals 16 residues. Germline assignment: CDR1 LNHDA and CDR2 SQIVND (reference sequence). The ends lost 5 bases at V and 9 bases at J; junction bases unmatched: 15. CDR3 region: CASSAGDRLILAPQHF. The CDR3 DNA reads TGTGCCAGTAGTGCCGGGGACAGGTTGATTCTGGCGCCCCAGCATTTT.

The V gene is TRBV4-3, the J gene TRBJ1-3, with D unclear. Germline CDR1 is LGHNA and CDR2 is YSLEER. The CDR3 covers 13 residues. V was trimmed by 1 base and J by 4 bases, leaving 5 bases between them. As DNA, the CDR3 is TGCGCCAGCAGCCAAGTGAGGGGAAACACCATATATTTT. Translated, it gives CASSQVRGNTIYF.